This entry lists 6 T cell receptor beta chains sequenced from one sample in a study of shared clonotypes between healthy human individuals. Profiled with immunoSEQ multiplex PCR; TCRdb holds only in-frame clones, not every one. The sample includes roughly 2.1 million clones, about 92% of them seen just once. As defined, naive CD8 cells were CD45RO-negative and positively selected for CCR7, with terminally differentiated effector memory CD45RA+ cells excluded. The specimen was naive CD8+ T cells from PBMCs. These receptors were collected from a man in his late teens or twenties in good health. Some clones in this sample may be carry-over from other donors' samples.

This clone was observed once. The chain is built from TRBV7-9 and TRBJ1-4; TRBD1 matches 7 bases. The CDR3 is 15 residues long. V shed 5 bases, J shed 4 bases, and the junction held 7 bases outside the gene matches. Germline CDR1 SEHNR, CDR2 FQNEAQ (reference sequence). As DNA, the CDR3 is TGTGCCAGCAGCAAACGGGACAGCTATAATGAAAAACTGTTTTTT. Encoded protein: CASSKRDSYNEKLFF.

CDR3 nucleotides: TGCAGCGGTATTGGGATGATACAGGGGGCTGGAGATACGCAGTATTTT. Its protein product is CSGIGMIQGAGDTQYF. This chain joins TRBV29-1 and TRBJ2-3, with TRBD1 matching over 9 bases. Germline V gene lookup returns CDR1 SQVTM and CDR2 ANQGSEA. Trimming cost V 7 bases and J 5 bases; bases outside gene matches: 16. This CDR3 spans 16 amino acids.

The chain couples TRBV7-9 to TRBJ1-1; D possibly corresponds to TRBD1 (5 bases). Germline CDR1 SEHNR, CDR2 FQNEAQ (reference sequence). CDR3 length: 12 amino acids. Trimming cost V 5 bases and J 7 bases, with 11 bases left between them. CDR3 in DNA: TGTGCCAGCAGCCGGGAGGGGATTGAAGCTTTCTTT. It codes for CASSREGIEAFF.

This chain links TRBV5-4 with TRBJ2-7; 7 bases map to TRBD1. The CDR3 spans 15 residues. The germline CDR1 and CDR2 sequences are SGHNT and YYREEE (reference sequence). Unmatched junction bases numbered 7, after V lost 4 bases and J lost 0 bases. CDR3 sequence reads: CASSPDRVGSYEQYF. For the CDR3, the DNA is TGTGCCAGCAGCCCTGACAGGGTGGGCTCCTACGAGCAGTACTTC.

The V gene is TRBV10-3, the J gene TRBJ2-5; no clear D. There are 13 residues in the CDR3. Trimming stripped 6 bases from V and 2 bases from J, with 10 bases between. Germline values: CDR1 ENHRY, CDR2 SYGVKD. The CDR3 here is CAISHRLQETQYF. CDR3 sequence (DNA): TGTGCCATCAGCCATCGGTTACAAGAGACCCAGTACTTC.

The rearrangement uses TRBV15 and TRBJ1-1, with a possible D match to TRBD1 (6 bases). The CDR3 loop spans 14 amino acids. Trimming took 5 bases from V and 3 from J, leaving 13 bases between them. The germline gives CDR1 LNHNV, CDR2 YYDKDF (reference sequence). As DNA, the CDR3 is TGTGCCACCAGCTTCAGGGGAGGGGACACTGAAGCTTTCTTT. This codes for CATSFRGGDTEAFF.